These 6 T cell receptor beta chains were sequenced from one sample in a study of cytomegalovirus exposure and HLA in healthy donors. The primer mix had 60 Vbeta and 13 Jbeta primers. Sequencing used immunoSEQ multiplex PCR; TCRdb keeps in-frame clones, though not all of them. The profile shows 85,000 to 100,000 clones, under 80% of them singletons. The sample was PBMCs. These receptor sequences come from a man aged 40-55 years in good health and CMV-seropositive.

V gene TRBV5-4 combines with J gene TRBJ2-7; 7 positions match TRBD2. Looked up from germline, CDR1 is SGHNT and CDR2 is YYREEE (reference sequence). V shed 3 bases, J shed 2 bases, and the junction held 8 bases outside the gene matches. This CDR3 contains 15 residues. CDR3 bases: TGTGCCAGCAGCTCCCCGGGACTACGACCCTACGAGCAGTACTTC. This translates into CASSSPGLRPYEQYF.

This clone was observed a few times. The CDR3 sequence is CASNRDRGSPLHF. The CDR3 DNA reads TGTGCCAGCAATCGGGACAGGGGTTCACCCCTCCACTTT. The rearrangement uses TRBV6-1 and TRBJ1-6, with TRBD1 matching over 10 bases. This CDR3 spans 13 amino acids. Germline V lookup: CDR1 MNHNS, CDR2 SASEGT. Trimming took 7 bases from V and 9 from J; bases not matched to a gene: 3.

Turning to this clone: The identical CDR3 is also encoded by other nucleotide sequences in the sample. This chain connects TRBV5-1 to TRBJ2-2; tentatively, D is TRBD1 (6 bases). Germline V gene data show CDR1 as SGHRS and CDR2 as YFSETQ. The CDR3 runs to 15 residues. Trimming removed 0 bases at V and 0 bases at J, with 6 bases between. The CDR3 bases are TGCGCCAGCAGCTTGGACAGGGCGAACACCGGGGAGCTGTTTTTT. Protein: CASSLDRANTGELFF.

A few counts support this clone. The chain employs TRBV11-2 and TRBJ2-5, with 14 bases aligning to TRBD2. V lost 3 bases, J lost 4 bases, and 7 bases stayed unmatched. The CDR3 spans 17 residues. Germline CDR1 and CDR2: SGHAT and FQNNGV. Here the CDR3 DNA reads TGTGCCAGCAGCTTCGGACTAGCGGGGGGTCAGGTAGAGACCCAGTACTTC. Residues: CASSFGLAGGQVETQYF.

The gene calls are TRBV4-1 and TRBJ2-3, with 11 nucleotides matching TRBD2. J was trimmed by 4 bases and V by 1 base; bases with no gene match: 4. The germline CDR1 and CDR2 sequences are MGHRA and YSYEKL. The CDR3 extends over 16 amino acids. This CDR3 is CASSQGNSGGADTQYF. In DNA form, the CDR3 reads TGCGCCAGCAGCCAAGGGAATAGCGGGGGGGCAGATACGCAGTATTTT.

This rearrangement joins TRBV9 to TRBJ2-7; D perhaps matches TRBD1 (5 bases). Germline-derived CDR1 and CDR2 are SGDLS and YYNGEE. The CDR3 is made up of 15 amino acids. V gave up 4 bases and J gave up 5 bases, with 19 bases separating them. In DNA form, the CDR3 reads TGTGCCAGCAGCCCCCTGAGGCAGGGTCAAAACGAGCAGTACTTC. Translation gives CASSPLRQGQNEQYF.